A single sample gave rise to the 19 T cell receptor beta chains below, sequenced in a study of T cell responses to AZD1222 COVID-19 vaccine. Sequencing used immunoSEQ multiplex PCR; TCRdb keeps in-frame clones, though not all of them. The sample contains approximately 110,000 clones, about 85% of which appear only once. The material sequenced was peripheral blood, taken on day 0 of AZD1222 vaccination. The receptors shown here come from an adult in good health.

The chain employs TRBV13 and TRBJ1-4, with D tentatively TRBD1 (5 bases). The germline V gene has CDR1 PRHDT and CDR2 FYEKMQ (reference sequence). V was clipped by 5 bases and J by 3 bases, with 10 bases between them. The CDR3 loop spans 14 amino acids. For the CDR3, the DNA is TGTGCCAGCAGCATTGGGGCGGCTAATGAAAAACTGTTTTTT. It yields the protein CASSIGAANEKLFF.

The gene calls are TRBV6-6 and TRBJ1-4; D not resolved. The V gene's germline CDR1 is MNHNY and CDR2 SVGAGI (reference sequence). The V and J ends lost 7 bases and 8 bases respectively, with 11 bases between them. The CDR3 loop spans 12 amino acids. The chain's CDR3 is CASTRSREKLFF. The CDR3 nucleotides are TGTGCCAGCACTCGCAGCCGAGAAAAACTGTTTTTT.

The genes are TRBV6-4 and TRBJ2-3; 15 bases fit TRBD2. The CDR3 loop spans 15 amino acids. From germline, CDR1 is MRHNA and CDR2 SNTAGT. Unmatched junction bases numbered 0, after V lost 2 bases and J lost 6 bases. DNA for the CDR3: TGTGCCAGCAGTGACGGGACTAGCGGGGGGGATACGCAGTATTTT. Its protein is CASSDGTSGGDTQYF.

CDR3 bases: TGTGCCAGTACCCCGGGACGCCAAGAGACCCAGTACTTC. This sequence encodes CASTPGRQETQYF. The chain is built from TRBV19 and TRBJ2-5, with D possibly being TRBD1 or TRBD2 (5 bases each). V was shortened by 7 bases and J by 1 base, with 10 bases between the two germline ends. This CDR3 spans 13 amino acids. Per germline, CDR1 LNHDA and CDR2 SQIVND (reference sequence).

For the CDR3, the DNA is TGTGCCAGTAGTTTCGGCCCGTATGAGCAGTTCTTC. Protein product: CASSFGPYEQFF. The gene calls are TRBV19 and TRBJ2-1; D uncertain. Germline CDR1 LNHDA, CDR2 SQIVND (reference sequence). Trimming shortened V by 5 bases and J by 8 bases, and 10 bases separated the two germline ends. The CDR3 length is 12 residues.

The chain joins TRBV14 to TRBJ2-7; D remains ambiguous. Germline-derived CDR1 and CDR2 are SGHDN and FVKESK. Trimming removed 4 bases from V and 3 bases from J, with 25 bases in between. The CDR3 is made up of 18 amino acids. The CDR3 is CASSRDPRKLSADYEQYF. As DNA, the CDR3 is TGTGCCAGCAGCCGAGACCCAAGGAAACTTTCCGCGGACTACGAGCAGTACTTC.

There are a few counts of this clone. This chain links TRBV5-4 with TRBJ2-6; TRBD1 matches 7 bases. The trim removed 4 bases at V and 0 bases at J, leaving 7 bases unmatched. The germline V gene has CDR1 SGHNT and CDR2 YYREEE (reference sequence). The CDR3 has 17 residues. The CDR3 region has the DNA TGTGCCAGCAGCCCGGGACAGAAGACCTCTGGGGCCAACGTCCTGACTTTC. This gives the protein CASSPGQKTSGANVLTF.

This chain joins TRBV19 and TRBJ2-2; a weak D match, TRBD1 (6 bases). The CDR3 sequence is 14 residues long. Deletions cut 3 bases from V and 3 bases from J, with 8 bases between. In germline, CDR1 is LNHDA, CDR2 SQIVND (reference sequence). The CDR3 DNA reads TGTGCCAGTAGTATTTCAGGGGACACCGGGGAGCTGTTTTTT. Translation gives CASSISGDTGELFF.

The sample holds one count of this clone. The chain employs TRBV6-1 and TRBJ1-2, with D uncertain. Deletions cut 3 bases from V and 2 bases from J, with 4 bases between. The CDR3 covers 12 residues. The germline V gene encodes CDR1 MNHNS and CDR2 SASEGT. CDR3 loop: CASSDRNYGYTF. CDR3 DNA sequence: TGTGCCAGCAGTGACAGGAACTATGGCTACACCTTC.

The chain employs TRBV5-4 and TRBJ1-4; the D gene is possibly TRBD1 (5 bases). The V end lost 1 base, the J end lost 8 bases, and 12 bases lay between the germline ends. Looked up from germline, CDR1 is SGHNT and CDR2 is YYREEE (reference sequence). The CDR3 sequence is 14 residues long. CDR3 in DNA: TGTGCCAGCAGCTTGCACCAGGGAGGCGAAAAACTGTTTTTT. Translated: CASSLHQGGEKLFF. Together with reference TRBV5-4 and TRBJ1-4, the CDR3 gives the full variable domain: ETGVTQSPTHLIKTRGQQVTLRCSSQSGHNTVSWYQQALGQGPQFIFQYYREEENGRGNFPPRFSGLQFPNYSSELNVNALELDDSALYLCASSLHQGGEKLFFGSGTQLSVL.

The chain couples TRBV6-5 to TRBJ2-7, with D maybe TRBD2 (6 bases). The CDR3 loop spans 15 amino acids. Trimming cost V 8 bases and J 2 bases, with 19 bases left between them. Germline V gene lookup returns CDR1 MNHEY and CDR2 SVGAGI. The CDR3 region is CASSSGAGRAYEQYF. For the CDR3, the DNA is TGTGCCAGCTCCTCCGGTGCGGGGAGAGCCTACGAGCAGTACTTC.

This chain joins TRBV6-5 and TRBJ1-2; D gene uncertain. The CDR3 covers 15 residues. The germline V gene has CDR1 MNHEY and CDR2 SVGAGI. V was pared by 4 bases and J by 3 bases, with 15 bases between. CDR3 loop: CASSSHNPGDYGYTF. As DNA, the CDR3 is TGTGCCAGCAGTTCCCATAACCCGGGAGACTATGGCTACACCTTC.

The CDR3 loop reads CASSLGGGDNQPQHF. CDR3 DNA sequence: TGTGCCAGCAGCTTAGGAGGGGGCGACAATCAGCCCCAGCATTTT. This chain connects TRBV7-9 to TRBJ1-5; 7 nucleotides agree with TRBD1. The germline V gene encodes CDR1 SEHNR and CDR2 FQNEAQ (reference sequence). The CDR3 has 15 amino acids. The V and J ends lost 1 base and 3 bases, in that order; junction bases with no gene match: 3.

The rearrangement joins TRBV27 to TRBJ2-7; D gene unclear. In germline, CDR1 is MNHEY, CDR2 SMNVEV (reference sequence). The germline V and J ends were trimmed by 2 bases and 3 bases, with 8 bases remaining between them. This CDR3 has 13 residues. The DNA of the CDR3 is TGTGCCAGCAGTTTAGAGGCACGCTACGAGCAGTACTTC. Translated: CASSLEARYEQYF.

In nucleotides, the CDR3 is TGTGCCAGCAGTTATCGGCAGACCCTTCGCGGATACAATGAGCAGTTCTTC. It translates to CASSYRQTLRGYNEQFF. This sequence joins TRBV6-2 or TRBV6-3 and TRBJ2-1; D is uncertain. This CDR3 contains 17 residues. V lost 3 bases and J lost 4, with 19 bases in between. In germline, CDR1 is MNHEY, CDR2 SVGEGT.

J is TRBJ2-5 and V is TRBV7-9; the D is unclear. CDR1 SEHNR and CDR2 FQNEAQ come from the germline V gene (reference sequence). Trimming shortened V by 6 bases and J by 4 bases, and 18 bases separated the two germline ends. There are 15 residues in the CDR3. Written as DNA, the CDR3 is TGTGCCAGCAGTCCACAACGGTTGGAGAGAGAGACCCAGTACTTC. Protein product: CASSPQRLERETQYF.

The V gene is TRBV28, the J gene TRBJ1-5, with no clear D. The CDR3 spans 12 residues. CDR1 MDHEN and CDR2 SYDVKM come from the germline V gene. Trimming removed 3 bases from V and 6 bases from J, with 6 bases in between. The CDR3 DNA sequence: TGTGCCAGCAGTTTGATTGGTCAGCCCCAGCATTTT. This codes for CASSLIGQPQHF.

The chain uses TRBV4-2 and TRBJ1-2, with TRBD1 matching over 8 bases. Germline loops: CDR1 LGHNA, CDR2 YNFKEQ. The CDR3 is 15 residues long. Trimming at V came to 4 bases and at J to 0 bases, leaving 4 bases not matched to a gene. The CDR3 DNA reads as TGTGCCAGCAGCCTGGGACAGGATCCTAACTATGGCTACACCTTC. It is translated as CASSLGQDPNYGYTF.

V gene TRBV4-3 combines with J gene TRBJ1-6; D unresolved. Germline assignment: CDR1 LGHNA and CDR2 YSLEER. V lost 0 bases, J lost 5 bases, and 8 bases lay in between. This CDR3 spans 15 amino acids. The chain's CDR3 is CASSQDRANNSPLHF. In nucleotides, the CDR3 is TGCGCCAGCAGCCAAGATCGGGCTAATAATTCACCCCTCCACTTT.